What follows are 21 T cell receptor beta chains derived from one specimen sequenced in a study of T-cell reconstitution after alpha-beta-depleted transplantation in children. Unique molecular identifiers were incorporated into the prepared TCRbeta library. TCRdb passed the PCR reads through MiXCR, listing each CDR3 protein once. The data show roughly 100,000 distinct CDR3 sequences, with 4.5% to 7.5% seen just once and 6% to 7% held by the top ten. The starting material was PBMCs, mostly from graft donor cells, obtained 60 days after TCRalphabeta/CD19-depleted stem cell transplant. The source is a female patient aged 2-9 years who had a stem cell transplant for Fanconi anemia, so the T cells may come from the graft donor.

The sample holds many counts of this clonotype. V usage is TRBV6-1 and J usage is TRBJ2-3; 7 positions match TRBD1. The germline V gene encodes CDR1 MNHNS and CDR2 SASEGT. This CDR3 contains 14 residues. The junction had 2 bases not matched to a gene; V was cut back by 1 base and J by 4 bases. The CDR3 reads CASSEGQGPDTQYF. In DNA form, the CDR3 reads TGTGCCAGCAGTGAAGGACAGGGACCAGATACGCAGTATTTT.

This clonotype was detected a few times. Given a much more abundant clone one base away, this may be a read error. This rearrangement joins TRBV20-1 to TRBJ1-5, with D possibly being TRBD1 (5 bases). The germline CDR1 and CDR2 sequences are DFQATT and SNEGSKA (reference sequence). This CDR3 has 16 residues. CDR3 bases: TGCTGTGCTAGAGATCGTATTTTAGGGGAAAACCAGCCCCAGCATTTT. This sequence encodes CCARDRILGENQPQHF.

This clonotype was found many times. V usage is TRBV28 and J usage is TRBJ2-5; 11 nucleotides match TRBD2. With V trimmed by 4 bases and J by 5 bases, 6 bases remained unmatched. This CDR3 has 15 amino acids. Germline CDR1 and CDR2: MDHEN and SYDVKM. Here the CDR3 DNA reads TGTGCCAGCAGTTCTCTAGCGGGAGGTCGGGAGACCCAGTACTTC. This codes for CASSSLAGGRETQYF.

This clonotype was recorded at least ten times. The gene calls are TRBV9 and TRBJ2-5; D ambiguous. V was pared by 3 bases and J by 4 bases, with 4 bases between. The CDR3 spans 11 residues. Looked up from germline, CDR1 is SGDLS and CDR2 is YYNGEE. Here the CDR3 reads CASSDGETQYF. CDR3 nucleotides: TGTGCCAGCAGCGATGGAGAGACCCAGTACTTC.

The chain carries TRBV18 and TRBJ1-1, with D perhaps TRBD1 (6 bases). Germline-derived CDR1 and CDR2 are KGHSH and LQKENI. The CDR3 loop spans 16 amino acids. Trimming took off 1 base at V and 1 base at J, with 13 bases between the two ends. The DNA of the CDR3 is TGTGCCAGCTCACCACGACCAAGGGGGGCGAACACTGAAGCTTTCTTT. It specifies CASSPRPRGANTEAFF.

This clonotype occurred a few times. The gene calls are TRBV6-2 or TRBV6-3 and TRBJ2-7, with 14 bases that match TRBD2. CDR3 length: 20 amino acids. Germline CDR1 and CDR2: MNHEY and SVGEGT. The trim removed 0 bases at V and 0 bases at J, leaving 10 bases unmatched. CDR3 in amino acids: CASSYSGTSGGRLGSYEQYF. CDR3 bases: TGTGCCAGCAGTTACTCAGGGACTAGCGGGGGCCGGTTGGGCTCCTACGAGCAGTACTTC.

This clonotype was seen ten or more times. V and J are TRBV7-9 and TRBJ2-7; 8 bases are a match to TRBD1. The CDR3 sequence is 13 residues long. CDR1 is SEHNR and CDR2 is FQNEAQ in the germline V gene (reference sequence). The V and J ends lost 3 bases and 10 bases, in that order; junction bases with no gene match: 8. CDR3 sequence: CASSFTDRVEQYF. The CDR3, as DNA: TGTGCCAGCAGCTTCACGGACAGGGTAGAACAGTACTTC.

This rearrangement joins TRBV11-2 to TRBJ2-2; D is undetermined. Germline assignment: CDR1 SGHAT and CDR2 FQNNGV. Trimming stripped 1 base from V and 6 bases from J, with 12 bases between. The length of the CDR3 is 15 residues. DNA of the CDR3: TGTGCCAGCAGCTTAGGAGAGCTAAAGGCCGGGGAGCTGTTTTTT. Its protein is CASSLGELKAGELFF.

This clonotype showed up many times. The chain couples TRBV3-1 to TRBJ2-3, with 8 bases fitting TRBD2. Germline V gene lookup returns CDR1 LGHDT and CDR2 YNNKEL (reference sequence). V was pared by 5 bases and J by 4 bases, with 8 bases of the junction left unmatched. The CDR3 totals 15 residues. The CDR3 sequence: CASSETSGSADTQYF. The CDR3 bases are TGTGCCAGCAGCGAAACCAGCGGGAGTGCAGATACGCAGTATTTT.

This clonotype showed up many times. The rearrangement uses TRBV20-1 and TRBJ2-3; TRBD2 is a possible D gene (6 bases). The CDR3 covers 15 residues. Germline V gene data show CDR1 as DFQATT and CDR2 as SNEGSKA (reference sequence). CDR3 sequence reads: CSAPNYKRGTDTQYF. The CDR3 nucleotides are TGCAGCGCTCCAAACTACAAGCGGGGCACAGATACGCAGTATTTT.

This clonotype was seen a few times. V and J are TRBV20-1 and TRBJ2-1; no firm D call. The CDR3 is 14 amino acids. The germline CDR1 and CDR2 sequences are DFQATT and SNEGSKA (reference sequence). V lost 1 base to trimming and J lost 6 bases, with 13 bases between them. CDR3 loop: CSARGTWIGNEQFF. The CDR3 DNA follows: TGCAGTGCTAGAGGCACCTGGATCGGCAATGAGCAGTTCTTC.

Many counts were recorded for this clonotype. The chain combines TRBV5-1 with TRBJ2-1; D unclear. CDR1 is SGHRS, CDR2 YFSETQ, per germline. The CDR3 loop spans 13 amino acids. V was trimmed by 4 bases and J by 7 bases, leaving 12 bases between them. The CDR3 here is CASSLTIVNEQFF. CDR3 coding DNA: TGCGCCAGCAGCCTAACAATAGTAAATGAGCAGTTCTTC. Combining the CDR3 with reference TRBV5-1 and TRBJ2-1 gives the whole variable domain KAGVTQTPRYLIKTRGQQVTLSCSPISGHRSVSWYQQTPGQGLQFLFEYFSETQRNKGNFPGRFSGRQFSNSRSEMNVSTLELGDSALYLCASSLTIVNEQFFGPGTRLTVL.

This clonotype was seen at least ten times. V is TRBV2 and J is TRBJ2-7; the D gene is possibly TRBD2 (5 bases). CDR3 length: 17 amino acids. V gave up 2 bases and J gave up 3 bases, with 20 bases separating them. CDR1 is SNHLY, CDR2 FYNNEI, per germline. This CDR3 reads CASSESRANNPLYEQYF. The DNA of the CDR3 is TGTGCCAGCAGTGAATCGCGGGCAAACAACCCCCTCTACGAGCAGTACTTC.

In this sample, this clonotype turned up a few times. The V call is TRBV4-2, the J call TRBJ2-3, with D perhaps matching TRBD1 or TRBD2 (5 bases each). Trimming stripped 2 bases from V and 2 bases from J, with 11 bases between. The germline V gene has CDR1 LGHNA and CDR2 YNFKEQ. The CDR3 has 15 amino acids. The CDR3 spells CASSQRGRDTDTQYF. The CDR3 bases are TGTGCCAGCAGCCAAAGGGGACGTGACACAGATACGCAGTATTTT.

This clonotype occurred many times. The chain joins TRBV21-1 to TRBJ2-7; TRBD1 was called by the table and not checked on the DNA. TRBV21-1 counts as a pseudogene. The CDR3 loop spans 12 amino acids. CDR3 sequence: CASSKDRDEQYF. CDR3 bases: TGTGCCAGCAGCAAAGACCGGGACGAGCAGTACTTC.

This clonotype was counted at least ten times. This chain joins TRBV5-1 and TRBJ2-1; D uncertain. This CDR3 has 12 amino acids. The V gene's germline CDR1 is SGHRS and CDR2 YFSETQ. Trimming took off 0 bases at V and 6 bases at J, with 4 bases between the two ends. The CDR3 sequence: CASSLASNEQFF. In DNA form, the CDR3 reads TGCGCCAGCAGCTTGGCTAGCAATGAGCAGTTCTTC.

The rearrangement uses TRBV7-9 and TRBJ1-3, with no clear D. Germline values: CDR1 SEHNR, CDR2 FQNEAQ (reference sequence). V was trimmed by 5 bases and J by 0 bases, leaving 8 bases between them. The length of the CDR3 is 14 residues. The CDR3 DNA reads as TGTGCCAGCAGCCGGGCCCCCTCTGGAAACACCATATATTTT. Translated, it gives CASSRAPSGNTIYF.

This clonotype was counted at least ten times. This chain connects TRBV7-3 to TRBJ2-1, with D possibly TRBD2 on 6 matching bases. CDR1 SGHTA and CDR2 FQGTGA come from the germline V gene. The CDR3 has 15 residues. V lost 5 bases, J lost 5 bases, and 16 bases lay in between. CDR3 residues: CASSPQGRDHNEQFF. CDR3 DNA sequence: TGTGCCAGCAGCCCCCAAGGGCGGGACCACAATGAGCAGTTCTTC. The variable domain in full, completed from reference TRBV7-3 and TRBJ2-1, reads GAGVSQTPSNKVTEKGKYVELRCDPISGHTALYWYRQSLGQGPEFLIYFQGTGAADDSGLPNDRFFAVRPEGSVSTLKIQRTERGDSAVYLCASSPQGRDHNEQFFGPGTRLTVL.

The CDR3 DNA reads TGTGCCAGCAGTTACTTGTCCCCAGGGGTAGGAGGGGCCAACGTCCTGACTTTC. Translating gives CASSYLSPGVGGANVLTF. The chain has TRBV6-2 or TRBV6-3 and TRBJ2-6, with D tentatively TRBD1 (6 bases). CDR3 length equals 18 residues. Germline V gene data show CDR1 as MNHEY and CDR2 as SVGEGT. Trimming cost V 1 base and J 4 bases, with 17 bases left between them.

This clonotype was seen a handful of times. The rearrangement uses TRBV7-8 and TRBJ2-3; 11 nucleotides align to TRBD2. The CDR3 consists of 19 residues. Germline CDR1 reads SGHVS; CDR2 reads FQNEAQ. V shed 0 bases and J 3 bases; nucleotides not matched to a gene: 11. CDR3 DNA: TGTGCCAGCAGCTTAGCGCATCTAGCGGGGGGTCGTACAACAGATACGCAGTATTTT. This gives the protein CASSLAHLAGGRTTDTQYF.

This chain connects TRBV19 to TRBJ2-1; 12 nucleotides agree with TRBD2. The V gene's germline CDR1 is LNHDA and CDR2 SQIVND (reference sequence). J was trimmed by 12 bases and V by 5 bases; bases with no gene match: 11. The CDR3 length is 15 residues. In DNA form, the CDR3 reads TGTGCCAGTAGTGCCCTAGCGGGGGGGCCGAGAGTGCAGTTCTTC. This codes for CASSALAGGPRVQFF.